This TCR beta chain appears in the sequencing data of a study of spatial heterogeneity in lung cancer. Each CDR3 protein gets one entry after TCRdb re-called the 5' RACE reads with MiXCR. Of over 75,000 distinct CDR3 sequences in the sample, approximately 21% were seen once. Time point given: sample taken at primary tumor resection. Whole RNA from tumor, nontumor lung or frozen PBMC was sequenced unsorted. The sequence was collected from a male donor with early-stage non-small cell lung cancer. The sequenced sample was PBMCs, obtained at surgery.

The CDR3 DNA is TGTGCCACCAGTGATTTGGATGCCTATGAGCAGTTCTTC. Amino acids: CATSDLDAYEQFF. The gene calls are TRBV24-1 and TRBJ2-1, with unresolved D. The CDR3 totals 13 residues. Germline lookup yields CDR1 KGHDR and CDR2 SFDVKD. Trimming took off 0 bases at V and 8 bases at J, with 7 bases between the two ends.